These 29 T cell receptor beta chains were all obtained from the same sample, sequenced in a study of cytomegalovirus exposure and HLA in healthy donors. The PCR used 60 Vbeta and 13 Jbeta primers. Only in-frame clones appear in the TCRdb table, and some are missing; sequencing was by immunoSEQ multiplex PCR. The sample consists of approximately 150,000 clones, 75% of them appearing once. The sample consisted of PBMCs. These receptors all stem from a male donor in good health and CMV-seronegative.

V and J are TRBV5-1 and TRBJ1-2, with TRBD1 as a possible D gene (6 bases). Germline assignment: CDR1 SGHRS and CDR2 YFSETQ. The CDR3 runs 16 residues. V was shortened by 0 bases and J by 2 bases, with 14 bases between the two germline ends. The DNA of the CDR3 is TGCGCCAGCAGCTTGGAGAGTGGGGGCATGAACTATGGCTACACCTTC. Protein product: CASSLESGGMNYGYTF.

The chain combines TRBV7-9 with TRBJ2-7; possible D gene TRBD2, 5 bases. With 3 bases removed from V and 1 base from J, the gap between germline ends came to 10 bases. The germline gives CDR1 SEHNR, CDR2 FQNEAQ (reference sequence). CDR3 length: 14 residues. CDR3 DNA: TGTGCCAGCAGCTTTAGAGAGGGTTCCTACGAGCAGTACTTC. As protein: CASSFREGSYEQYF.

The rearrangement uses TRBV4-3 and TRBJ2-7; perhaps TRBD1 as D (5 bases). CDR1 LGHNA and CDR2 YSLEER come from the germline V gene. Between the trimmed V and J ends, which lost 5 bases and 6 bases, there was a span of 17 bases. The CDR3 is made up of 14 amino acids. The CDR3 sequence is CASSVLVGAGEQYF. Written as DNA, the CDR3 is TGCGCCAGCAGCGTATTGGTAGGGGCCGGCGAGCAGTACTTC.

The rearrangement joins TRBV27 to TRBJ2-7; tentatively, D is TRBD1 (6 bases). Germline CDR1 MNHEY, CDR2 SMNVEV (reference sequence). V lost 5 bases, J lost 3 bases, and 14 bases lay in between. CDR3 length: 14 residues. CDR3 nucleotides: TGTGCCAGCAGTGTCCTGACAGGTCTCTACGAGCAGTACTTC. It translates to CASSVLTGLYEQYF.

CDR3 in amino acids: CASSQSTEAFF. The CDR3 DNA reads TGTGCCAGCAGCCAGAGCACTGAAGCTTTCTTT. J is TRBJ1-1 and V is TRBV14; D is unclear. CDR1 SGHDN and CDR2 FVKESK come from the germline V gene. This CDR3 contains 11 residues. V was trimmed by 3 bases and J by 4 bases, leaving 3 bases between them.

The rearrangement uses TRBV7-9 and TRBJ2-5; TRBD2 aligns across 8 bases. Germline V gives CDR1 SEHNR, CDR2 FQNEAQ (reference sequence). V was clipped by 10 bases and J by 2 bases; unmatched bases: 6. The CDR3 sequence is 13 residues long. Here the CDR3 DNA reads TGTGCCACCGATAGCGGGACTCAAGAGACCCAGTACTTC. This encodes CATDSGTQETQYF.

The chain uses TRBV29-1 and TRBJ1-2; 7 bases are shared with TRBD1. This CDR3 region has 11 residues. J gave up 6 bases and V 3 bases, and 1 base lay outside the gene matches. The germline CDR1 and CDR2 sequences are SQVTM and ANQGSEA. CDR3 protein: CSVDTGDGYTF. In nucleotides, the CDR3 is TGCAGCGTTGATACAGGGGATGGCTACACCTTC.

The chain has TRBV7-9 and TRBJ1-1; D is unclear. CDR3 length equals 14 residues. Germline assignment: CDR1 SEHNR and CDR2 FQNEAQ (reference sequence). V was trimmed by 1 base and J by 2 bases, leaving 8 bases between them. The CDR3 spells CASSLGGINTEAFF. CDR3 in DNA: TGTGCCAGCAGCTTAGGAGGGATTAACACTGAAGCTTTCTTT.

This sequence joins TRBV29-1 and TRBJ1-1, with a weak D call TRBD1 (5 bases). Trimming stripped 7 bases from V and 0 bases from J, with 15 bases between. Germline V lookup: CDR1 SQVTM, CDR2 ANQGSEA. The CDR3 loop spans 14 amino acids. CDR3 sequence: CSAKGKGVNTEAFF. The DNA of the CDR3 is TGCAGCGCAAAGGGGAAAGGGGTGAACACTGAAGCTTTCTTT. The variable domain in full, with the rest retrieved from reference TRBV29-1 and TRBJ1-1, is SAVISQKPSRDICQRGTSLTIQCQVDSQVTMMFWYRQQPGQSLTLIATANQGSEATYESGFVIDKFPISRPNLTFSTLTVSNMSPEDSSIYLCSAKGKGVNTEAFFGQGTRLTVV.

This rearrangement joins TRBV5-1 to TRBJ2-4; D unclear. Deletions cut 0 bases from V and 0 bases from J, with 4 bases between. The V gene's germline CDR1 is SGHRS and CDR2 YFSETQ. The CDR3 totals 14 residues. The CDR3 nucleotides are TGCGCCAGCAGCTTGGCCGTAGCCAAAAACATTCAGTACTTC. The encoded protein is CASSLAVAKNIQYF.

This clone was counted once. This sequence joins TRBV30 and TRBJ2-1, with 13 bases matching TRBD2. J lost 7 bases, V lost 0 bases, and 3 bases had no gene match. Germline V gives CDR1 GTSNPN, CDR2 SVGIG (reference sequence). The CDR3 is 15 amino acids. The CDR3 is CAWSVRTSGSNEQFF. CDR3 DNA: TGTGCCTGGAGTGTCCGGACTAGCGGGAGTAATGAGCAGTTCTTC. Complete variable domain (other parts from reference TRBV30 and TRBJ2-1): SQTIHQWPATLVQPVGSPLSLECTVEGTSNPNLYWYRQAAGRGLQLLFYSVGIGQISSEVPQNLSASRPQDRQFILSSKKLLLSDSGFYLCAWSVRTSGSNEQFFGPGTRLTVL.

The gene calls are TRBV2 and TRBJ2-5, with TRBD1 as a possible D gene (6 bases). V lost 5 bases and J 1 base, leaving 11 bases between the germline ends. There are 14 residues in the CDR3. Germline CDR1 SNHLY, CDR2 FYNNEI. The CDR3 loop is CASSQQGFQETQYF. In nucleotides, the CDR3 is TGTGCCAGCAGTCAACAGGGATTCCAAGAGACCCAGTACTTC.

This clone appeared once. The chain uses TRBV5-6 and TRBJ1-1, with D possibly TRBD1 on 6 matching bases. The CDR3 has 15 residues. Germline CDR1 is SGHDT and CDR2 is YYEEEE. Trimming removed 0 bases from V and 8 bases from J, with 17 bases in between. The CDR3, as DNA: TGTGCCAGCAGCTTGGACGCAGGGGTTCAGTTGGAAGCTTTCTTT. This sequence encodes CASSLDAGVQLEAFF.

The rearrangement joins TRBV19 to TRBJ1-3; D is possibly TRBD1 (6 bases). This CDR3 spans 16 amino acids. V shed 6 bases and J shed 1 base, with 16 bases lying between them. The germline V gene encodes CDR1 LNHDA and CDR2 SQIVND (reference sequence). The CDR3 loop reads CASRGARGVSGNTIYF. DNA for the CDR3: TGTGCCAGTAGGGGGGCCAGGGGAGTATCTGGAAACACCATATATTTT.

This chain connects TRBV19 to TRBJ2-5; D call uncertain. Trimming took off 5 bases at V and 5 bases at J, with 15 bases between the two ends. The CDR3 has 14 amino acids. CDR1 LNHDA and CDR2 SQIVND come from the germline V gene (reference sequence). CDR3: CASSPNQYRETQYF. DNA for the CDR3: TGTGCCAGTAGTCCCAACCAATACCGGGAGACCCAGTACTTC.

The chain carries TRBV13 and TRBJ2-7; 7 bases map to TRBD2. The germline CDR1 and CDR2 sequences are PRHDT and FYEKMQ (reference sequence). V dropped 6 bases and J dropped 1; count of bases not matched to a gene: 6. This CDR3 comprises 14 residues. The CDR3 spells CASSLPGGSYEQYF. DNA of the CDR3: TGTGCCAGCAGTCTCCCGGGGGGTTCCTACGAGCAGTACTTC.

The gene calls are TRBV6-5 and TRBJ1-1; tentative D call: TRBD1 (6 bases). The CDR3 sequence is 13 residues long. Between the trimmed V and J ends, which lost 4 bases and 1 base, there was a span of 7 bases. The germline CDR1 and CDR2 sequences are MNHEY and SVGAGI. This CDR3 is CASSWGQNTEAFF. The CDR3 DNA is TGTGCCAGCAGTTGGGGACAGAACACTGAAGCTTTCTTT.

The chain employs TRBV7-9 and TRBJ1-2; 8 nucleotides line up with TRBD1. This CDR3 is 15 amino acids long. V lost 4 bases and J lost 2; bases outside the gene matches: 6. Germline CDR1 and CDR2: SEHNR and FQNEAQ (reference sequence). This CDR3 is CASSSLGQANYGYTF. The CDR3 bases are TGTGCCAGCAGCTCCCTGGGACAGGCAAACTATGGCTACACCTTC.

The genes are TRBV6-5 and TRBJ2-1; maybe TRBD2 (5 bases). Trimming cost V 2 bases and J 8 bases, with 16 bases left between them. CDR3 length equals 15 residues. Germline V CDR1 and CDR2: MNHEY, SVGAGI. The CDR3 is CASSYQGLAGDEQFF. The CDR3 coding sequence is TGTGCCAGCAGTTACCAAGGTCTAGCTGGCGATGAGCAGTTCTTC.

The chain couples TRBV7-9 to TRBJ1-5; the D gene is possibly TRBD1 (6 bases). V was shortened by 1 base and J by 7 bases, with 14 bases between the two germline ends. Per the germline V gene, CDR1 is SEHNR and CDR2 is FQNEAQ (reference sequence). CDR3 length equals 15 residues. The CDR3 nucleotides read TGTGCCAGCAGCTTAGGTCAGGGGCTAGGGCAGCCCCAGCATTTT. It specifies CASSLGQGLGQPQHF. The whole variable domain, filled in from reference TRBV7-9 and TRBJ1-5, reads DTGVSQNPRHKITKRGQNVTFRCDPISEHNRLYWYRQTLGQGPEFLTYFQNEAQLEKSRLLSDRFSAERPKGSFSTLEIQRTEQGDSAMYLCASSLGQGLGQPQHFGDGTRLSIL.

The chain recombines TRBV15 with TRBJ2-5, with 10 bases lining up with TRBD1. V lost 2 bases to trimming and J lost 5 bases; unmatched junction nucleotides: 8. This CDR3 has 16 amino acids. CDR1 and CDR2 (germline): LNHNV, YYDKDF (reference sequence). The CDR3 is CATSRPRQGAGETQYF. The CDR3 nucleotides read TGTGCCACCAGCAGACCAAGACAGGGGGCGGGGGAGACCCAGTACTTC.

The chain carries TRBV6-1 and TRBJ1-5, with TRBD1 matching 8 bases. CDR1 is MNHNS and CDR2 is SASEGT in the germline V gene. This CDR3 has 14 residues. The V and J ends lost 6 bases and 2 bases, in that order; junction bases with no gene match: 3. Here the CDR3 DNA reads TGTGCCAGCAGCGGGACAGGAGGCAATCAGCCCCAGCATTTT. It is translated as CASSGTGGNQPQHF.

Written as DNA, the CDR3 is TGTGCCTGGAAATCGTACAATGAGCAGTTCTTC. Amino acids: CAWKSYNEQFF. The chain employs TRBV30 and TRBJ2-1; no firm D call. Germline loops: CDR1 GTSNPN, CDR2 SVGIG (reference sequence). The CDR3 extends over 11 amino acids. The V end lost 4 bases, the J end lost 4 bases, and 5 bases lay between the germline ends.

The J gene is TRBJ2-1, the V gene TRBV7-2; 7 nucleotides align to TRBD2. The germline V gene encodes CDR1 SGHTA and CDR2 FQGNSA. The junction had 9 bases not matched to a gene; V was cut back by 4 bases and J by 6 bases. The length of the CDR3 is 15 residues. The CDR3 sequence is CASSWNPTSVNEQFF. The CDR3 coding sequence is TGTGCCAGCAGCTGGAATCCCACTAGCGTCAATGAGCAGTTCTTC.

The V call is TRBV7-8, the J call TRBJ1-5; 9 nucleotides line up with TRBD1. Losses at the gene ends were 4 bases for V and 4 bases for J; bases not matched to a gene: 11. The germline CDR1 and CDR2 sequences are SGHVS and FQNEAQ. This CDR3 region has 17 residues. CDR3 sequence (DNA): TGTGCCAGCAGCTGGGTGTCCGGGACAGGGTCTAATCAGCCCCAGCATTTT. This sequence encodes CASSWVSGTGSNQPQHF. Complete variable domain (other parts from reference TRBV7-8 and TRBJ1-5): GAGVSQSPRYKVAKRGQDVALRCDPISGHVSLFWYQQALGQGPEFLTYFQNEAQLDKSGLPSDRFFAERPEGSVSTLKIQRTQQEDSAVYLCASSWVSGTGSNQPQHFGDGTRLSIL.

This clone was seen just once. The chain has TRBV7-2 and TRBJ2-3; 10 bases align to TRBD2. The CDR3 runs to 17 residues. Germline values: CDR1 SGHTA, CDR2 FQGNSA. With 2 bases clipped from V and 5 bases from J, the junction kept 10 bases outside the gene matches. The CDR3 sequence is CASSLNGAAGGGDTQYF. Here the CDR3 DNA reads TGTGCCAGCAGCTTAAATGGAGCAGCGGGAGGGGGAGATACGCAGTATTTT.

The chain joins TRBV6-1 to TRBJ2-7; 12 nucleotides agree with TRBD2. Germline V CDR1 and CDR2: MNHNS, SASEGT. The CDR3 spans 15 residues. The J segment lost 6 bases and the V segment lost 4 bases, leaving 7 bases of the junction unmatched. The CDR3 reads CASSGETSGSGEQYF. CDR3 in DNA: TGTGCCAGCAGTGGAGAGACTAGCGGGAGTGGCGAGCAGTACTTC.

This clone turned up a few times. The chain recombines TRBV9 with TRBJ1-4; TRBD1 aligns across 11 bases. With 4 bases clipped from V and 8 bases from J, the junction kept 7 bases outside the gene matches. The germline V gene has CDR1 SGDLS and CDR2 YYNGEE. CDR3 length equals 15 residues. The CDR3 sequence: CASSPRGQGEEKLFF. CDR3 in DNA: TGTGCCAGCAGCCCCCGGGGACAGGGGGAAGAAAAACTGTTTTTT.

CDR3 protein: CSASGTGGVDTQYF. For the CDR3, the DNA is TGCAGCGCCTCCGGGACAGGGGGCGTAGATACGCAGTATTTT. The chain joins TRBV29-1 to TRBJ2-3; TRBD1 matches at 12 bases. Germline CDR1 and CDR2: SQVTM and ANQGSEA. This CDR3 spans 14 amino acids. V dropped 7 bases and J dropped 5; count of bases not matched to a gene: 7.